Listed here are 31 T cell receptor beta chains from one sample, sequenced in a study of shared clonotypes between healthy human individuals. Produced via immunoSEQ multiplex PCR; TCRdb's table is partial and in-frame only. The table lists about a million clones, around four fifths of them singletons. Sample: memory CD4+ T cells sorted from blood. Subset specified: CD45RA-negative fraction. The receptors come from a man between 18 and 35 years old in good health.

V and J are TRBV30 and TRBJ2-5; D is ambiguous. This CDR3 has 16 residues. CDR1 and CDR2 (germline): GTSNPN, SVGIG (reference sequence). The V end lost 1 base, the J end lost 3 bases, and 18 bases lay between the germline ends. The CDR3 DNA follows: TGTGCCTGGAGTGCCGTGCTTTCGTCAGCCGAAGAGACCCAGTACTTC. This encodes CAWSAVLSSAEETQYF.

This clone was detected only once. The gene calls are TRBV7-2 and TRBJ2-2, with D uncertain. The CDR3 consists of 14 residues. Germline-derived CDR1 and CDR2 are SGHTA and FQGNSA. Trimming left V 5 bases short and J 4 bases short, with 11 bases between. The DNA for the CDR3 is TGTGCCAGCAGCCCGGCCAGGCTCACCGGGGAGCTGTTTTTT. This codes for CASSPARLTGELFF.

CDR3 in DNA: TGTGCCAGCAGCAGGGGGACAGGGGGCGGGACAGATACGCAGTATTTT. It yields the protein CASSRGTGGGTDTQYF. The rearrangement uses TRBV5-4 and TRBJ2-3; 12 bases are a match to TRBD1. CDR3 length: 16 residues. V lost 4 bases to trimming and J lost 3 bases; unmatched junction nucleotides: 6. Germline CDR1 is SGHNT and CDR2 is YYREEE (reference sequence).

The genes are TRBV5-6 and TRBJ1-6, with D maybe TRBD1 (6 bases). Looked up from germline, CDR1 is SGHDT and CDR2 is YYEEEE. The CDR3 covers 15 residues. Trimming took 2 bases from V and 6 from J, leaving 12 bases between them. The CDR3 spells CASSLKSGANSPLHF. The CDR3 DNA reads as TGTGCCAGCAGCTTAAAATCGGGGGCTAATTCACCCCTCCACTTT.

This clone was seen repeatedly, ten times or more. This chain uses TRBV11-3 with TRBJ1-4, with D possibly TRBD1 on 6 matching bases. V lost 6 bases, J lost 8 bases, and 25 bases lay in between. The CDR3 consists of 17 residues. Germline-derived CDR1 and CDR2 are SGHNT and YENEEA. Here the CDR3 DNA reads TGTGCCAGCAGTCACTCGCGACAGGACGAGGGAAAAGAAAAACTGTTTTTT. It codes for CASSHSRQDEGKEKLFF.

The rearrangement joins TRBV2 to TRBJ2-5, with 13 bases aligning to TRBD2. V dropped 4 bases and J dropped 3; count of bases not matched to a gene: 2. The CDR3 length is 15 residues. Germline V gives CDR1 SNHLY, CDR2 FYNNEI. CDR3 residues: CASSGGLAGKETQYF. DNA for the CDR3: TGTGCCAGCAGTGGGGGACTAGCGGGAAAAGAGACCCAGTACTTC.

The chain employs TRBV27 and TRBJ2-1; unclear D gene. The length of the CDR3 is 15 residues. Germline lookup yields CDR1 MNHEY and CDR2 SMNVEV (reference sequence). V lost 5 bases to trimming and J lost 0 bases, with 11 bases between them. The chain's CDR3 is CASSLQIFSYNEQFF. CDR3 coding DNA: TGTGCCAGCAGTCTACAGATTTTCTCCTACAATGAGCAGTTCTTC.

This sequence joins TRBV5-4 and TRBJ2-1; maybe TRBD2 (5 bases). CDR1 SGHNT and CDR2 YYREEE come from the germline V gene (reference sequence). This CDR3 comprises 16 residues. The germline V and J ends were trimmed by 3 bases and 2 bases, with 15 bases remaining between them. DNA of the CDR3: TGTGCCAGCAGCTCGGGATCCTCCATCCCCTACAATGAGCAGTTCTTC. Translated, it gives CASSSGSSIPYNEQFF.

About this clone itself: A far larger clone differs by one base, so this is likely a read error. The CDR3 loop is CASSLWSSGANVLTF. CDR3 coding DNA: TGTGCCAGCAGCTTGTGGAGCTCTGGGGCCAACGTCCTGACTTTC. This chain connects TRBV5-6 to TRBJ2-6, with unresolved D. V dropped 1 base and J dropped 0 bases, with 5 bases sitting between them. This CDR3 has 15 residues. The V gene's germline CDR1 is SGHDT and CDR2 YYEEEE.

The rearrangement uses TRBV11-2 and TRBJ2-1; 9 bases match TRBD2. V lost 5 bases, J lost 11 bases, and 4 bases stayed unmatched. Germline assignment: CDR1 SGHAT and CDR2 FQNNGV. This CDR3 is built from 12 residues. The chain's CDR3 is CASSTGLAKQFF. CDR3 in DNA: TGTGCCAGCAGCACAGGACTAGCGAAGCAGTTCTTC.

As DNA, the CDR3 is TGCGCCAGTGGGCCGGGACGCGGGTCCCCCCGCGACGAGCAGTACTTC. It translates to CASGPGRGSPRDEQYF. This rearrangement joins TRBV5-1 to TRBJ2-7; D assignment may be TRBD1 or TRBD2 (5 bases each). The V end lost 8 bases, the J end lost 5 bases, and 26 bases lay between the germline ends. The CDR3 runs to 16 residues. The germline V gene has CDR1 SGHRS and CDR2 YFSETQ.

In regard to this clone: Compared with germline, one end of the junction differs, possibly owing to a read error. The chain is built from TRBV10-2 and TRBJ2-5, with a weak D call TRBD2 (6 bases). This CDR3 has 13 amino acids. The germline V gene has CDR1 WSHSY and CDR2 SAAADI. CDR3 sequence reads: CASSPGSKEAQYF. For the CDR3, the DNA is TGCGCCAGCAGCCCCGGGAGCAAAGAGGCCCAGTACTTC.

This clone was counted only a few times. CDR3 protein: CASSQRPGELFF. Written as DNA, the CDR3 is TGTGCCAGCAGCCAACGGCCCGGGGAGCTGTTTTTT. V gene TRBV7-2 combines with J gene TRBJ2-2, with D unresolved. The V end lost 5 bases, the J end lost 6 bases, and 7 bases lay between the germline ends. The CDR3 loop spans 12 amino acids. The germline V gene encodes CDR1 SGHTA and CDR2 FQGNSA.

The DNA for the CDR3 is TGTGCCAGCAGAGCCACAGGGGGCGCGAATCAGCCCCAGCATTTT. It codes for CASRATGGANQPQHF. V usage is TRBV6-6 and J usage is TRBJ1-5; 9 bases are shared with TRBD1. This CDR3 region has 15 residues. Germline lookup yields CDR1 MNHNY and CDR2 SVGAGI (reference sequence). J was trimmed by 4 bases and V by 6 bases; bases with no gene match: 7.

The sample holds one count of this clone. V is TRBV11-2 and J is TRBJ2-5; TRBD1 is a possible D gene (5 bases). V shed 3 bases and J shed 3 bases, with 17 bases lying between them. The CDR3 consists of 16 residues. Germline values: CDR1 SGHAT, CDR2 FQNNGV. CDR3 amino acids: CASSFGWGLREETQYF. In DNA, the CDR3 is TGTGCCAGCAGCTTTGGGTGGGGCCTCAGGGAAGAGACCCAGTACTTC.

V and J are TRBV6-4 and TRBJ2-2; 13 bases are a match to TRBD2. The CDR3 loop spans 17 amino acids. The ends lost 6 bases at V and 6 bases at J; junction bases unmatched: 10. The germline gives CDR1 MRHNA, CDR2 SNTAGT. This chain's CDR3 is CASSPGLAGPGAGELFF. The CDR3 DNA reads TGTGCCAGCAGCCCGGGACTAGCGGGACCCGGGGCCGGGGAGCTGTTTTTT.

The chain has TRBV30 and TRBJ2-3; 9 nucleotides match TRBD2. V shed 0 bases, J shed 0 bases, and the junction held 1 base outside the gene matches. The CDR3 is 15 amino acids. Germline V lookup: CDR1 GTSNPN, CDR2 SVGIG (reference sequence). The chain's CDR3 is CAWSVTSGSTDTQYF. The CDR3 DNA reads as TGTGCCTGGAGTGTAACTAGCGGGAGCACAGATACGCAGTATTTT.

This clone was detected only a few times. The genes are TRBV4-3 and TRBJ2-5; 13 bases line up with TRBD2. The CDR3 is 18 amino acids. Germline values: CDR1 LGHNA, CDR2 YSLEER. V lost 1 base, J lost 0 bases, and 5 bases stayed unmatched. The DNA of the CDR3 is TGCGCCAGCAGCCAAGTACTAGCGGGAGGGCCTTACCAAGAGACCCAGTACTTC. Translation gives CASSQVLAGGPYQETQYF.

The CDR3 DNA follows: TGTGCCAGCAGTCAGGGACAGGGGGGAGTCTACGAGCAGTACTTC. As protein: CASSQGQGGVYEQYF. The gene calls are TRBV2 and TRBJ2-7; TRBD1 matches at 11 bases. CDR3 length: 15 residues. V lost 5 bases and J lost 3; bases outside the gene matches: 6. From germline, CDR1 is SNHLY and CDR2 FYNNEI.

The chain is built from TRBV27 and TRBJ1-2, with unresolved D. Germline V gene lookup returns CDR1 MNHEY and CDR2 SMNVEV (reference sequence). The V end lost 5 bases, the J end lost 4 bases, and 5 bases lay between the germline ends. This CDR3 spans 11 amino acids. CDR3 sequence: CASSPGYGYTF. The DNA of the CDR3 is TGTGCCAGCAGTCCTGGCTATGGCTACACCTTC.

This chain connects TRBV30 to TRBJ1-1, with TRBD1 as a possible D gene (5 bases). The V gene's germline CDR1 is GTSNPN and CDR2 SVGIG (reference sequence). Trimming took off 4 bases at V and 5 bases at J, with 14 bases between the two ends. The CDR3 is 13 amino acids. The CDR3: CAWIRGGRTEAFF. CDR3 nucleotides: TGTGCCTGGATACGGGGCGGGCGGACTGAAGCTTTCTTT.

This CDR3 reads CASSAGPVSYEQYF. For the CDR3, the DNA is TGTGCCAGCAGCGCCGGCCCGGTATCCTACGAGCAGTACTTC. This chain links TRBV5-6 with TRBJ2-7; unclear D gene. Trimming left V 4 bases short and J 1 base short, with 12 bases between. Germline V gene lookup returns CDR1 SGHDT and CDR2 YYEEEE. The CDR3 sequence is 14 residues long.

The chain employs TRBV2 and TRBJ2-1; D unclear. Trimming left V 0 bases short and J 2 bases short, with 5 bases between. CDR3 size: 14 residues. Germline-derived CDR1 and CDR2 are SNHLY and FYNNEI. CDR3 nucleotides: TGTGCCAGCAGTGAAGCTCTAGCCTACAATGAGCAGTTCTTC. Its translation: CASSEALAYNEQFF. The whole variable domain, remainder taken from reference TRBV2 and TRBJ2-1, is EPEVTQTPSHQVTQMGQEVILRCVPISNHLYFYWYRQILGQKVEFLVSFYNNEISEKSEIFDDQFSVERPDGSNFTLKIRSTKLEDSAMYFCASSEALAYNEQFFGPGTRLTVL.

This clone was recorded once. The V call is TRBV25-1, the J call TRBJ2-1; 9 positions match TRBD2. The CDR3 consists of 15 residues. The V gene's germline CDR1 is MGHDK and CDR2 SYGVNS. V was clipped by 3 bases and J by 9 bases; unmatched bases: 9. The CDR3 nucleotides are TGTGCCAGCAGTGACCCAAGCGGGGGGCGGGGTGAGCAGTTCTTC. Amino acids: CASSDPSGGRGEQFF.

The rearrangement joins TRBV30 to TRBJ2-3; TRBD2 is a possible D gene (6 bases). CDR1 and CDR2 from the germline V gene are GTSNPN and SVGIG (reference sequence). CDR3 length: 15 amino acids. Trimming took off 3 bases at V and 0 bases at J, with 13 bases between the two ends. CDR3 loop: CAWRSAGGSTDTQYF. CDR3 nucleotide sequence: TGTGCCTGGAGGTCGGCCGGGGGTAGCACAGATACGCAGTATTTT.

Here the CDR3 DNA reads TGTGCCAGCAACTCTGACAGTTCGTATTCACCCCTCCACTTT. It is translated as CASNSDSSYSPLHF. The rearrangement links TRBV2 to TRBJ1-6; D is possibly TRBD1 (5 bases). The V end lost 7 bases, the J end lost 8 bases, and 15 bases lay between the germline ends. The CDR3 spans 14 residues. CDR1 and CDR2 (germline): SNHLY, FYNNEI. The entire variable domain, with the rest obtained from reference TRBV2 and TRBJ1-6, is as follows: EPEVTQTPSHQVTQMGQEVILRCVPISNHLYFYWYRQILGQKVEFLVSFYNNEISEKSEIFDDQFSVERPDGSNFTLKIRSTKLEDSAMYFCASNSDSSYSPLHFGNGTRLTVT.

The V call is TRBV6-5, the J call TRBJ1-3, with D possibly TRBD1 on 5 matching bases. The CDR3 spans 15 residues. Germline V gene sequence: CDR1 MNHEY, CDR2 SVGAGI. The germline V and J ends were trimmed by 2 bases and 0 bases, with 8 bases remaining between them. The CDR3 region is CASSYGTDSGNTIYF. In DNA form, the CDR3 reads TGTGCCAGCAGTTACGGGACGGACTCTGGAAACACCATATATTTT.

This clone was seen only a few times. The chain uses TRBV11-2 and TRBJ2-1; 10 nucleotides match TRBD2. Germline V gene sequence: CDR1 SGHAT, CDR2 FQNNGV. This CDR3 has 16 amino acids. The V and J ends lost 5 bases and 9 bases, in that order; junction bases with no gene match: 13. The CDR3 DNA reads as TGTGCCAGCAGCCTCAGCGGGGGGGCCGTTCCCAGTGAGCAGTTCTTC. Encoded protein: CASSLSGGAVPSEQFF. Together with reference TRBV11-2 and TRBJ2-1, the CDR3 gives the full variable domain: EAGVAQSPRYKIIEKRQSVAFWCNPISGHATLYWYQQILGQGPKLLIQFQNNGVVDDSQLPKDRFSAERLKGVDSTLKIQPAKLEDSAVYLCASSLSGGAVPSEQFFGPGTRLTVL.

The chain uses TRBV11-3 and TRBJ2-2; 9 bases are shared with TRBD2. The J segment lost 6 bases and the V segment lost 6 bases, leaving 5 bases of the junction unmatched. The CDR3 consists of 14 residues. The germline CDR1 and CDR2 sequences are SGHNT and YENEEA. Written as DNA, the CDR3 is TGTGCCAGCAGAACTAGCGGGTCCTCCGGGGAGCTGTTTTTT. Protein sequence: CASRTSGSSGELFF.

Worth noting for this clone: Other DNA sequences in this sample translate to the same CDR3. The V gene is TRBV2, the J gene TRBJ2-2, with 9 nucleotides matching TRBD1. Losses at the gene ends were 6 bases for V and 0 bases for J; bases not matched to a gene: 2. Germline values: CDR1 SNHLY, CDR2 FYNNEI. This CDR3 comprises 15 residues. For the CDR3, the DNA is TGTGCCAGCAGCCGGACAGGGGCGAACACCGGGGAGCTGTTTTTT. Its protein product is CASSRTGANTGELFF. Based on the CDR3 plus reference TRBV2 and TRBJ2-2, the full variable domain is EPEVTQTPSHQVTQMGQEVILRCVPISNHLYFYWYRQILGQKVEFLVSFYNNEISEKSEIFDDQFSVERPDGSNFTLKIRSTKLEDSAMYFCASSRTGANTGELFFGEGSRLTVL.

In this sample, this clone turned up a few times. The chain carries TRBV15 and TRBJ2-5, with D uncertain. CDR1 and CDR2 from the germline V gene are LNHNV and YYDKDF (reference sequence). The CDR3 consists of 15 residues. With 0 bases removed from V and 5 bases from J, the gap between germline ends came to 13 bases. CDR3 bases: TGTGCCACCAGCAGAGACGGCGAGTTGAGGGAGACCCAGTACTTC. This translates into CATSRDGELRETQYF.